This entry features one TCR beta chain sequence. Its antigen is currently unknown. V shed 6 bases, J shed 7 bases, and the junction held 6 bases outside the gene matches. The CDR3 is made up of 14 amino acids. CDR1 and CDR2 from the germline V gene are SNHLY and FYNNEI. These data are taken from a study of T-cell memory formation after mild COVID-19. Study findings and constraints: There was a balanced CD4/CD8 profile in clones contracting day 15 to 85, and later expanders leaned CD4+. Clones that contracted clustered mainly in CM and EM if CD4+ and in EMRA if CD8+. SARS-CoV-2 specificity was not confirmed for second-wave clones peaking on day 37.

The 5'RACE method, run with constant-segment primers, produced TCR alpha and TCR beta cDNA libraries (carrying sample barcodes and UMIs). Each CDR3 protein gets one entry after TCRdb re-called the 5' RACE reads with MiXCR. The sample shows 350,000 to 500,000 distinct CDR3 sequences, roughly 20% of them seen only once. The chain uses TRBV2 and TRBJ2-2, with 9 bases matching TRBD1. The receptor comes from an adult woman who had mild COVID-19 (a few samples of this study predate the infection). Cell type and time point are not known. Sequenced: PBMCs or a T cell subset sorted from them (not recorded which). Here the CDR3 reads CASSGQGLDGELFF. CDR3 bases: TGTGCCAGCAGCGGACAGGGGCTCGACGGGGAGCTGTTTTTT.